This T cell receptor beta chain originates from a study of radiotherapy plus CTLA-4 blockade in lung cancer. Study summary: Objective responses emerged in around 18% of patients, and roughly 30% attained disease control. Study-wide results and limits: Blood saw expansion of tumor-derived TCR clones after radiotherapy plus ipilimumab.

As for this clone: Antigen unknown.

CTLA-4 blockade with ipilimumab, together with focal radiation, was given to patients with chemo-refractory metastatic non-small-cell lung cancer. The assay was immunoSEQ multiplex PCR, and TCRdb's table has in-frame clones only and misses some. The sample includes approximately 100,000 clones, over 75% seen only once; the top ten take over 2%. With 6 bases removed from V and 0 bases from J, the gap between germline ends came to 18 bases. The CDR3 runs 16 residues. In germline, CDR1 is MDHEN, CDR2 SYDVKM. The TCR comes from a human donor with non-small cell lung cancer that progressed on radiotherapy plus ipilimumab. Some clones in this sample may be carry-over from other donors' samples. The sample here was peripheral blood, taken from a patient treated with radiotherapy plus ipilimumab. The chain couples TRBV28 to TRBJ2-7, with a tentative D call TRBD1 (5 bases). CDR3 sequence (DNA): TGTGCCAGCAGCACCCCAGGGTCCCGGTTCTCCTACGAGCAGTACTTC. Protein sequence: CASSTPGSRFSYEQYF.